The 14 T cell receptor delta chains below come from one sample, sequenced in a study of Vδ1+ human thymocytes. Broader study findings: Thymic TRG and TRD repertoires appeared highly polyclonal.

The template was reverse-transcribed extracted RNA. CDR3 amplicons came from multiplex PCR with pooled V-gene forward and constant-region reverse primers. TCRdb reanalysed the multiplex PCR reads with CATT. The sample includes about 25,000 delta-chain clones, more than 6% of them seen just once. Antigen specificity for these receptors is unknown. Input material: Vdelta1+ gamma-delta thymocytes from the thymus. The subset was: FACS-sorted CD3+ TCRalphabeta- TCRVdelta1+ TCRVdelta2- thymocytes. The origin of the receptors is a girl less than two years old who had congenital heart surgery.

V usage is TRDV1 and J usage is TRDJ1; 11 bases are a match to TRDD3. The trim removed 0 bases at V and 2 bases at J, leaving 5 bases unmatched. Germline lookup yields CDR1 TSWWSYY and CDR2 QGS. CDR3 length: 17 amino acids. The CDR3 is CALGELAGGYLTDKLIF. The CDR3 coding sequence is TGTGCTCTTGGGGAACTCGCTGGGGGATACCTAACCGATAAACTCATCTTT.

This clone appeared a few times. The V call is TRDV1, the J call TRDJ1; TRDD2 agrees at 8 bases. The CDR3 loop spans 17 amino acids. Germline values: CDR1 TSWWSYY, CDR2 QGS. V lost 2 bases to trimming and J lost 3 bases; unmatched junction nucleotides: 11. For the CDR3, the DNA is TGTGCTCTTGGGGAAGGGCTTCCTACAGGTGTACCCGATAAACTCATCTTT. Encoded protein: CALGEGLPTGVPDKLIF.

The J gene is TRDJ1, the V gene TRDV1, with no clear D. Trimming took off 6 bases at V and 2 bases at J, with 19 bases between the two ends. CDR3 size: 16 residues. Germline V lookup: CDR1 TSWWSYY, CDR2 QGS. CDR3 sequence: CALGSFAPWRTDKLIF. As DNA, the CDR3 is TGTGCTCTTGGATCGTTCGCTCCCTGGAGGACCGATAAACTCATCTTT.

The sample holds a few counts of this clone. The V and J genes are TRDV1 and TRDJ1; D possibly corresponds to TRDD3 (6 bases). The germline V gene encodes CDR1 TSWWSYY and CDR2 QGS. Between the trimmed V and J ends, which lost 7 bases and 5 bases, there was a span of 26 bases. The CDR3 is made up of 17 amino acids. This CDR3 is CALVSFLGGNGLDKLIF. The CDR3 nucleotides are TGTGCTCTTGTCTCGTTTTTGGGGGGGAACGGATTGGATAAACTCATCTTT.

The genes are TRDV1 and TRDJ1; D not resolved. The germline CDR1 and CDR2 sequences are TSWWSYY and QGS. V was trimmed by 3 bases and J by 2 bases, leaving 19 bases between them. This CDR3 spans 17 amino acids. CDR3 loop: CALGDASIHEGTDKLIF. CDR3 in DNA: TGTGCTCTTGGGGACGCTTCGATTCATGAGGGGACCGATAAACTCATCTTT.

A few counts support this clone. This chain uses TRDV1 with TRDJ1, with D perhaps matching TRDD2 (6 bases). CDR3 length: 16 amino acids. CDR1 and CDR2 (germline): TSWWSYY, QGS. V shed 2 bases and J shed 0 bases, with 13 bases lying between them. Here the CDR3 reads CALGEFHLPYTDKLIF. The CDR3 DNA reads TGTGCTCTTGGGGAATTTCACCTTCCATACACCGATAAACTCATCTTT.

This clone was seen a few times. V and J are TRDV1 and TRDJ1, with TRDD3 identical over 9 bases. Germline-derived CDR1 and CDR2 are TSWWSYY and QGS. CDR3 length equals 14 residues. V lost 6 bases to trimming and J lost 1 base; unmatched junction nucleotides: 3. As DNA, the CDR3 is TGTGCTCTTGGTCTCTGGGGGATCACCGATAAACTCATCTTT. Its translation is CALGLWGITDKLIF.

V usage is TRDV1 and J usage is TRDJ1; D is perhaps TRDD3 (5 bases). Trimming pared 1 base from V and 0 bases from J, leaving 15 bases between. This CDR3 has 17 residues. Germline V gives CDR1 TSWWSYY, CDR2 QGS. The DNA of the CDR3 is TGTGCTCTTGGGGAACCCCCTAGAAACTGGTACACCGATAAACTCATCTTT. This codes for CALGEPPRNWYTDKLIF.

J is TRDJ1 and V is TRDV1; D gene unclear. With 1 base removed from V and 1 base from J, the gap between germline ends came to 16 bases. Germline CDR1 is TSWWSYY and CDR2 is QGS. The CDR3 covers 17 residues. This CDR3 reads CALGERDGSALTDKLIF. The CDR3 DNA follows: TGTGCTCTTGGGGAACGTGACGGTTCGGCCCTCACCGATAAACTCATCTTT.

The J gene is TRDJ1, the V gene TRDV1; D call uncertain. This CDR3 is 18 amino acids long. Germline loops: CDR1 TSWWSYY, CDR2 QGS. V was clipped by 1 base and J by 0 bases, with 18 bases between them. The CDR3 nucleotides are TGTGCTCTTGGGGAACCCCTCTCCTTGACGGCGTACACCGATAAACTCATCTTT. This sequence encodes CALGEPLSLTAYTDKLIF.

The rearrangement uses TRDV1 and TRDJ1, with D perhaps matching TRDD3 (5 bases). Deletions cut 4 bases from V and 4 bases from J, with 16 bases between. The CDR3 loop spans 15 amino acids. The germline CDR1 and CDR2 sequences are TSWWSYY and QGS. The CDR3 here is CALGVANEGSDKLIF. CDR3 nucleotide sequence: TGTGCTCTTGGGGTAGCGAACGAGGGGAGCGATAAACTCATCTTT.

J is TRDJ1 and V is TRDV1, with 8 bases lining up with TRDD2. Germline lookup yields CDR1 TSWWSYY and CDR2 QGS. This CDR3 is built from 18 residues. Trimming took 5 bases from V and 1 from J; bases not matched to a gene: 15. In DNA, the CDR3 is TGTGCTCTTGGGATCTTCCTACGGGTGAAGAGGGTCACCGATAAACTCATCTTT. As protein: CALGIFLRVKRVTDKLIF.

This clone was seen more than once but under ten times. V and J are TRDV1 and TRDJ1, with 11 bases matching TRDD3. This CDR3 is built from 15 residues. The trim removed 4 bases at V and 7 bases at J, leaving 8 bases unmatched. Germline lookup yields CDR1 TSWWSYY and CDR2 QGS. The CDR3: CALGGRLGDTPKLIF. The CDR3 coding sequence is TGTGCTCTTGGGGGACGATTGGGGGATACGCCTAAACTCATCTTT.

The chain employs TRDV1 and TRDJ1; 10 bases match TRDD3. Losses at the gene ends were 0 bases for V and 0 bases for J; bases not matched to a gene: 10. Germline CDR1 is TSWWSYY and CDR2 is QGS. CDR3 length: 19 residues. The CDR3 reads CALGELALGDIRDTDKLIF. CDR3 DNA: TGTGCTCTTGGGGAACTTGCCCTGGGGGATATTAGAGACACCGATAAACTCATCTTT.